This TCR beta chain was sequenced in a study of T cell responses to AZD1222 COVID-19 vaccine. Study-level points and caveats: Regions left unmutated in variants are reportedly the target of nearly half of spike-specific TCRs. Samples come after the peak T cell response, not at day 14.

Only in-frame clones appear in the TCRdb table, and some are missing; sequencing was by immunoSEQ multiplex PCR. The table records about 120,000 clones, 92% of them present only once. On this clone itself: Antigen specificity is unknown.

CDR1 and CDR2 (germline): SGHAT, FQNNGV. V was trimmed by 1 base and J by 2 bases, leaving 9 bases between them. There are 15 residues in the CDR3. The sequence derives from an adult in good health. Sequenced material: peripheral blood, taken on day 0 of AZD1222 vaccination. The chain uses TRBV11-2 and TRBJ2-1; D possibly uses TRBD1 or TRBD2 (5 bases each). The CDR3 loop is CASSLVGGTYNEQFF. The DNA of the CDR3 is TGTGCCAGCAGCTTAGTTGGGGGAACCTACAATGAGCAGTTCTTC.